These 4 T cell receptor beta chains came from one sample sequenced in a study of blood T cell repertoires in COVID-19. Some clones are missing from TCRdb's copy, which holds only in-frame ones; the method was immunoSEQ multiplex PCR. Here the sample spans about 200,000 clones, about 88% being singletons. Source material: peripheral blood. These receptors came from a man aged 18 to 29 with active or convalescent COVID-19.

This sequence joins TRBV3-1 (or the pseudogene TRBV3-2) and TRBJ2-5, with 8 bases aligning to TRBD1. The CDR3 contains 17 residues. J was trimmed by 4 bases and V by 4 bases; bases with no gene match: 14. Germline CDR1 reads LGHDT; CDR2 reads YNNKEL (reference sequence). CDR3 sequence (DNA): TGTGCCAGCAGCCCTCGTCCCGGGACAGGTTTCGGAGAGACCCAGTACTTC. Protein sequence: CASSPRPGTGFGETQYF.

The chain carries TRBV19 and TRBJ2-6; 7 bases agree with TRBD1. J was trimmed by 9 bases and V by 7 bases; bases with no gene match: 9. Looked up from germline, CDR1 is LNHDA and CDR2 is SQIVND (reference sequence). The CDR3 totals 14 residues. The CDR3 is CASTETGEVNVLTF. The DNA for the CDR3 is TGTGCCAGTACAGAAACAGGGGAAGTCAACGTCCTGACTTTC.

The J gene is TRBJ1-4, the V gene TRBV19; 7 bases fit TRBD1. V was clipped by 5 bases and J by 5 bases; unmatched bases: 8. Germline assignment: CDR1 LNHDA and CDR2 SQIVND (reference sequence). CDR3 size: 15 residues. CDR3 loop: CASSGSGTANEKLFF. The DNA for the CDR3 is TGTGCCAGTAGTGGTTCCGGGACAGCGAATGAAAAACTGTTTTTT.

The chain has TRBV10-3 and TRBJ2-1; possible D gene TRBD2, 6 bases. Germline CDR1 and CDR2: ENHRY and SYGVKD. CDR3 size: 15 residues. V was cut by 6 bases and J by 1 base, with 13 bases left in between. The CDR3 reads CAIRGSRGSYNEQFF. The CDR3 DNA is TGTGCCATCAGGGGAAGCCGGGGGTCCTACAATGAGCAGTTCTTC.